This is a list of T cell receptor beta chains from one sample in a study of blood T cell repertoires in COVID-19. TCRdb's table, derived via immunoSEQ multiplex PCR, lists solely in-frame clones and lacks some. The sample consists of under 150,000 clones, under 90% of them appearing once. The material sequenced was peripheral blood. These receptor sequences come from a human donor in a cohort sampled during active COVID-19. Both conserved end residues are part of each CDR3. D genes are given only for firm matches. A clone size is listed for some rows: how often the clone was seen (once, few, many), or a class if it is expanded.

.,TRBJ1-2,TRBV7-3,TRBD1,TGTGCCAGCAGCTTGAACCCCGGACAGGGCCCTAGGGGCTACACCTTC,CASSLNPGQGPRGYTF
once,TRBJ1-6,TRBV19,.,TGTGCCAGTAGTCCACCACAGGGATATACGGCACCCCTCCACTTT,CASSPPQGYTAPLHF
.,TRBJ1-1,TRBV28,.,TGTGCCAGCAGTTTATTCGGTCATGAGAACACTGAAGCTTTCTTT,CASSLFGHENTEAFF
few,TRBJ1-6,TRBV10-2,.,TGCGCCAGCAGTGAGTCTTACTCTACCTATAATTCACCCCTCCACTTT,CASSESYSTYNSPLHF
.,TRBJ2-7,TRBV6-2/TRBV6-3,.,TGTGCCAGCAGTTACCGGGCCTACGAGCAGTACTTC,CASSYRAYEQYF
.,TRBJ2-3,TRBV6-5,TRBD1,TGTGCCAGCAGTTACGGGGGACAGCTCACAGATACGCAGTATTTT,CASSYGGQLTDTQYF
.,TRBJ2-3,TRBV4-1,TRBD2,TGCGCCAGCAGCCAAGATTGGGGACTAGCGGCAGATACGCAGTATTTT,CASSQDWGLAADTQYF
.,TRBJ1-2,TRBV4-3,TRBD1,TGCGCCAGCAGCCTAATCCAAGGACAGGGTTTGGATGGCTACACCTTC,CASSLIQGQGLDGYTF
few,TRBJ2-5,TRBV18,TRBD1,TGTGCCAGCTCACCACCGACAGGGGGATCGGAGACCCAGTACTTC,CASSPPTGGSETQYF
few,TRBJ2-7,TRBV6-5,.,TGTGCCAGCGGCCGAAGCTCCTACGAGCAGTACTTC,CASGRSSYEQYF
.,TRBJ1-1,TRBV5-6,.,TGTGCCAGCAGCTTGTCGGGTCCGAACACTGAAGCTTTCTTT,CASSLSGPNTEAFF
once,TRBJ2-3,TRBV29-1,TRBD1,TGCAGTGCAGGACAGGGGAGTGGAGATACGCAGTATTTT,CSAGQGSGDTQYF
.,TRBJ1-1,TRBV6-5,.,TGTGCCAGCAGTCCCAGACCTCTGGCAGGGACTGAAGCTTTCTTT,CASSPRPLAGTEAFF
.,TRBJ1-5,TRBV3-1/TRBV3-2,TRBD1,TGTGCCAGCAGCCAACAGACGGGGACAGGGATTCAGCCCCAGCATTTT,CASSQQTGTGIQPQHF
.,TRBJ2-1,TRBV11-2,TRBD2,TGTGCCAGCAGCTGGCGGGGGGGCAGTGAGCAGTTCTTC,CASSWRGGSEQFF
.,TRBJ1-1,TRBV27,TRBD1,TGTGCCAGCCGGGACAGGGGTTATACTGAAGCTTTCTTT,CASRDRGYTEAFF
.,TRBJ1-3,TRBV5-1,.,TGCGCCAGCAGGTTACAGCTCTCTGGAAACACCATATATTTT,CASRLQLSGNTIYF
few,TRBJ1-2,TRBV18,TRBD1,TGTGCCAGCTCACCACCCCTGGACAGGGGGCATTACTATGGCTACACCTTC,CASSPPLDRGHYYGYTF
.,TRBJ2-7,TRBV3-1/TRBV3-2,.,TGTGCCAGCAGCCAGGCCAGCTCCTACGAGCAGTACTTC,CASSQASSYEQYF
.,TRBJ2-1,TRBV6-2/TRBV6-3,TRBD2,TGTGCCAGCAGTAAGACTAGCGGGGGGGCCTACAATGAGCAGTTCTTC,CASSKTSGGAYNEQFF
.,TRBJ2-5,TRBV4-2,TRBD1,TGTGCCAGCAGCCATGGACAGGGGGCAGAAGAGACCCAGTACTTC,CASSHGQGAEETQYF
.,TRBJ1-2,TRBV19,TRBD1,TGTGCCAGTAGTATAGCGACAGGGGATTATGGCTACACCTTC,CASSIATGDYGYTF
.,TRBJ1-2,TRBV28,TRBD1,TGTGCCAGCACCCGAGACAGGGGGTTTTTGTTGCATGGCTACACCTTC,CASTRDRGFLLHGYTF
.,TRBJ1-1,TRBV7-8,TRBD1,TGTGCCAGCAGCTCACAGGGGGCGGGCACTGAAGCTTTCTTT,CASSSQGAGTEAFF
.,TRBJ2-5,TRBV28,TRBD2,TGTGCCAGCAGTGGGACTAGCGGAGGGCCGGGGGCCCAGTACTTC,CASSGTSGGPGAQYF
once,TRBJ2-3,TRBV19,TRBD2,TGTGCCAGTAGTCCACGGACTAGCGGGGGGGCCTTTGCGCAGTATTTT,CASSPRTSGGAFAQYF
.,TRBJ2-5,TRBV7-2,TRBD1,TGTGCCAGCAGCCCAGGGACAGGGAGGGAGACCCAGTACTTC,CASSPGTGRETQYF
.,TRBJ1-1,TRBV18,.,TGTGCCAGCTCACCCGGGGGAGGGAACACTGAAGCTTTCTTT,CASSPGGGNTEAFF
.,TRBJ2-7,TRBV30,.,TGTGCCTGGAGAGGAGGGAGATGGGAGCAGTACTTC,CAWRGGRWEQYF
.,TRBJ1-1,TRBV7-2,.,TGTGCCAGCAGCTTAGGGCTGGGAGGGGAAGCTTTCTTT,CASSLGLGGEAFF
.,TRBJ1-1,TRBV5-1,.,TGCGCCAGCAGCCCCGACCCCGGGACTACTAACACTGAAGCTTTCTTT,CASSPDPGTTNTEAFF
few,TRBJ1-1,TRBV18,TRBD1,TGTGCCAGCTCTCCCTCGGGGACAGAGAACACTGAAGCTTTCTTT,CASSPSGTENTEAFF
.,TRBJ1-4,TRBV5-1,.,TGCGCCAGCAGCTTCGGGCAGGGTAGGGAAAAACTGTTTTTT,CASSFGQGREKLFF
.,TRBJ2-3,TRBV6-2/TRBV6-3,TRBD2,TGTGCCAGCAGTTACGCGCGGGGGGCCCCCACAGATACGCAGTATTTT,CASSYARGAPTDTQYF
once,TRBJ2-3,TRBV11-3,.,TGTGCCAGCAGCTTAGGCGGGGCTGCCTCAGATACGCAGTATTTT,CASSLGGAASDTQYF
.,TRBJ2-3,TRBV30,.,TGTGCCTGGAGTTTAATGGGGCTGACAGATACGCAGTATTTT,CAWSLMGLTDTQYF
many,TRBJ2-3,TRBV6-4,TRBD2,TGTGCCAGCAGTGCTCTAGCGGGGGATTTAGATACGCAGTATTTT,CASSALAGDLDTQYF
.,TRBJ1-2,TRBV5-4,TRBD1,TGTGCCAGCAGCCCCACACTCGGACAGGGCCGCTATGGCTACACCTTC,CASSPTLGQGRYGYTF
.,TRBJ1-3,TRBV25-1,.,TGTGCCAGCCGACGGGGGGCTGGAAACACCATATATTTT,CASRRGAGNTIYF
.,TRBJ1-1,TRBV19,TRBD1,TGTGCCAGTACTATGGGACAGGGAGGCTCCCGAGGCACTGAAGCTTTCTTT,CASTMGQGGSRGTEAFF
.,TRBJ1-2,TRBV30,TRBD1,TGTGCCTCGACGGGACAGGGGTATGTGGGTGGCTACACCTTC,CASTGQGYVGGYTF
.,TRBJ1-2,TRBV5-1,.,TGCGCCAGCAGCCCCGGGGAGTCTGGTCTATATGGCTACACCTTC,CASSPGESGLYGYTF
once,TRBJ1-2,TRBV4-3,.,TGCGCCAGCAGCCGTGCCGGGACATCGAATGGCTACACCTTC,CASSRAGTSNGYTF
.,TRBJ1-3,TRBV10-3,TRBD1,TGTGCCATCAGTTCGGGACAGGGGCCGTGGGGCTCTGGAAACACCATATATTTT,CAISSGQGPWGSGNTIYF
once,TRBJ2-5,TRBV30,.,TGTGCCTGGAGTGTTTCCTCCCGGACCCAGTACTTC,CAWSVSSRTQYF
once,TRBJ2-7,TRBV7-2,TRBD2,TGTGCCAGCACCCCTCTGGGCGGGGGGGCCTACGAGCAGTACTTC,CASTPLGGGAYEQYF
.,TRBJ2-5,TRBV19,.,TGTGCCAGTAGTATAGCCACCGGAGAGACCCAGTACTTC,CASSIATGETQYF
.,TRBJ2-7,TRBV5-4,TRBD1,TGTGCCAGCAGCTTGATTGGACAGGGACACGAGCAGTACTTC,CASSLIGQGHEQYF
.,TRBJ1-2,TRBV6-5,.,TGTGCCAGCACCTCCTCGACAGAGCCTGGGGGCTACACCTTC,CASTSSTEPGGYTF
.,TRBJ1-1,TRBV10-3,TRBD1,TGTGCCATCAGTGATCTGACAGGGGAAGCTTTCTTT,CAISDLTGEAFF